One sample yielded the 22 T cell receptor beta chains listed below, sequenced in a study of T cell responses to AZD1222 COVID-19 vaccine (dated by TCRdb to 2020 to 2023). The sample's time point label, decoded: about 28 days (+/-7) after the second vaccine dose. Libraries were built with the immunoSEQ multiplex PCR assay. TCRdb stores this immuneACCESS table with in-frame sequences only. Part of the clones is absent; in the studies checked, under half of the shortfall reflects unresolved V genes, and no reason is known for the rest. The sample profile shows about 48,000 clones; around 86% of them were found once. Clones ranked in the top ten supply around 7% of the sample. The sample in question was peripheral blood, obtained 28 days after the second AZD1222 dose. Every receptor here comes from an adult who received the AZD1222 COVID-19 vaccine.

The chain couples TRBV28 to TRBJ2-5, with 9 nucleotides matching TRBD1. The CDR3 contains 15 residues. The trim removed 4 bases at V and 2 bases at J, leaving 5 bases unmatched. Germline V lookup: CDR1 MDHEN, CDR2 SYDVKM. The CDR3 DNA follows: TGTGCCAGCAGTTCACCGGGACAGGGTCAAGAGACCCAGTACTTC. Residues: CASSSPGQGQETQYF.

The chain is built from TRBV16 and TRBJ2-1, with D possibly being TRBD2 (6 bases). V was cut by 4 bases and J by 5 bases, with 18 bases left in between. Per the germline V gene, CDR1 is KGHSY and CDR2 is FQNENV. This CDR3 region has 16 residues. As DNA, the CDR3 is TGTGCCAGCAGCCCGCCGCGGGGCCCGCCCAACAATGAGCAGTTCTTC. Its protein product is CASSPPRGPPNNEQFF.

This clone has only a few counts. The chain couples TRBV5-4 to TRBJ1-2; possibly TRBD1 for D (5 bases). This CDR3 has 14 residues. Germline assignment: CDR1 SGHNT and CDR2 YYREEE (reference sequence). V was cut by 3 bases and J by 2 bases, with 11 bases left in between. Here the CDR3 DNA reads TGTGCCAGCAGCTCGGGGGGGAACAACTATGGCTACACCTTC. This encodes CASSSGGNNYGYTF.

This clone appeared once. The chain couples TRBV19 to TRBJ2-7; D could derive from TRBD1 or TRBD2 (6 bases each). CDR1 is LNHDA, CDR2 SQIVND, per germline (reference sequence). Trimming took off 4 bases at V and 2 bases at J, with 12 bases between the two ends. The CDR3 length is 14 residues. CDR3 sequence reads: CASSKGEATYEQYF. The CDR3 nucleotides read TGTGCCAGTAGTAAGGGGGAGGCAACCTACGAGCAGTACTTC.

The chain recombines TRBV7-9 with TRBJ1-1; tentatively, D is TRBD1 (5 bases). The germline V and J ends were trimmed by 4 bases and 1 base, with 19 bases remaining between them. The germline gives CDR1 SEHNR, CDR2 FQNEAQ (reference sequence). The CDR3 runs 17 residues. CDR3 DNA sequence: TGTGCCAGCAGCTACAGAGCTGGGGGGAGCCCGAACACTGAAGCTTTCTTT. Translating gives CASSYRAGGSPNTEAFF.

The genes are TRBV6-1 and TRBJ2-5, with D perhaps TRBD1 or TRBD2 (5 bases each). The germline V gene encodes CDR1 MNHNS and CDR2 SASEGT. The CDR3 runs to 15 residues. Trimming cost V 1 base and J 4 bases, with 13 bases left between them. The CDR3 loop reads CASSEVRAGSETQYF. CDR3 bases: TGTGCCAGCAGTGAAGTGAGGGCAGGGTCAGAGACCCAGTACTTC.

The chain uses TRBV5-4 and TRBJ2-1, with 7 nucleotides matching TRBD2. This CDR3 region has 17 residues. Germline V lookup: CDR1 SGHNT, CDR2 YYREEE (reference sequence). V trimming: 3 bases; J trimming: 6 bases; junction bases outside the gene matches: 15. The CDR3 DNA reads TGTGCCAGCAGCTCTAAACCGGGACTAAAAATCCCCAATGAGCAGTTCTTC. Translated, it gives CASSSKPGLKIPNEQFF.

The CDR3 bases are TGTGCCAGCAGTTTACCCAGGGGGGCAGGGGCCAACGTCCTGACTTTC. The encoded protein is CASSLPRGAGANVLTF. The gene calls are TRBV27 and TRBJ2-6; possible D gene TRBD1, 7 bases. The CDR3 extends over 16 amino acids. Germline CDR1 MNHEY, CDR2 SMNVEV (reference sequence). Trimming took 2 bases from V and 4 from J, leaving 12 bases between them.

CDR3 region: CASSLRRLAGAHEQYF. As DNA, the CDR3 is TGTGCCAGCAGCTTGAGACGACTAGCGGGAGCCCACGAGCAGTACTTC. The genes are TRBV7-9 and TRBJ2-7, with 12 positions matching TRBD2. The germline V gene encodes CDR1 SEHNR and CDR2 FQNEAQ (reference sequence). V lost 3 bases and J lost 5; bases outside the gene matches: 8. There are 16 residues in the CDR3.

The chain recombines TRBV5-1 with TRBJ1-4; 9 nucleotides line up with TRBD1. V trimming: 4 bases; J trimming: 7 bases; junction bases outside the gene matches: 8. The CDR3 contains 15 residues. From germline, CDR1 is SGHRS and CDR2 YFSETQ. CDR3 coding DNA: TGCGCCAGCAGCAATCCGGGACAGGGTGGTGAAAAACTGTTTTTT. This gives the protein CASSNPGQGGEKLFF.

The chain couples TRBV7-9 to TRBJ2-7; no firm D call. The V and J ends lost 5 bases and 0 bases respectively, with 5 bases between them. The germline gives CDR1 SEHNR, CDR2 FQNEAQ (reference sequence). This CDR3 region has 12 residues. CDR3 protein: CASSRVSYEQYF. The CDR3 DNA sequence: TGTGCCAGCAGCCGCGTCTCCTACGAGCAGTACTTC. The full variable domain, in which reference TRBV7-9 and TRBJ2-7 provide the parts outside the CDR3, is DTGVSQNPRHKITKRGQNVTFRCDPISEHNRLYWYRQTLGQGPEFLTYFQNEAQLEKSRLLSDRFSAERPKGSFSTLEIQRTEQGDSAMYLCASSRVSYEQYFGPGTRLTVT.

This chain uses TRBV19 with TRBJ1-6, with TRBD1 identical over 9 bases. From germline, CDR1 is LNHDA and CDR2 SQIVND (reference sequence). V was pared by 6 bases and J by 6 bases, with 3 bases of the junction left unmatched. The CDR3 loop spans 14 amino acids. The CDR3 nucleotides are TGTGCCAGTAGACCGACAGGGGGTAATTCACCCCTCCACTTT. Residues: CASRPTGGNSPLHF. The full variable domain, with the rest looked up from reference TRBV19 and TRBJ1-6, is DGGITQSPKYLFRKEGQNVTLSCEQNLNHDAMYWYRQDPGQGLRLIYYSQIVNDFQKGDIAEGYSVSREKKESFPLTVTSAQKNPTAFYLCASRPTGGNSPLHFGNGTRLTVT.

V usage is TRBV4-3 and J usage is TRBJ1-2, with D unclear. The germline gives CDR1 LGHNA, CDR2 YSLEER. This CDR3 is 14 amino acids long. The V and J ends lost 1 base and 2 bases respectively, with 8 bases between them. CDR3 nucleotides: TGCGCCAGCAGCCAAGCACCCGAAAACTATGGCTACACCTTC. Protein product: CASSQAPENYGYTF.

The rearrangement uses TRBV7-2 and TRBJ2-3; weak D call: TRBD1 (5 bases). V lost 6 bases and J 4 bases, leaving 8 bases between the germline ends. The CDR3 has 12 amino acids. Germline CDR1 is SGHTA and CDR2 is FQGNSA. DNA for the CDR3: TGTGCCAGCAGTCCGACAGCAGATACGCAGTATTTT. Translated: CASSPTADTQYF.

CDR3 sequence reads: CASSFSAGKAGNQPQHF. DNA of the CDR3: TGTGCCAGCAGCTTCAGTGCGGGGAAAGCGGGCAATCAGCCCCAGCATTTT. The gene calls are TRBV5-4 and TRBJ1-5, with D uncertain. CDR1 and CDR2 (germline): SGHNT, YYREEE (reference sequence). V gave up 2 bases and J gave up 2 bases, with 17 bases separating them. This CDR3 contains 17 residues.

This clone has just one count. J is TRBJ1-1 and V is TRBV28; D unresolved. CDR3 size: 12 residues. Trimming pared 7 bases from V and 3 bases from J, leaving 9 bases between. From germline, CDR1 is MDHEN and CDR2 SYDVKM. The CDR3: CASKRPYTEAFF. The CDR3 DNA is TGTGCCAGCAAAAGACCGTACACTGAAGCTTTCTTT.

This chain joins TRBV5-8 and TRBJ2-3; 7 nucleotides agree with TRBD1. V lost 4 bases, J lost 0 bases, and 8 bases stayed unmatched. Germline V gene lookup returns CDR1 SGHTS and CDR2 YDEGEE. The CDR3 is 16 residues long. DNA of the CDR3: TGTGCCAGCAGCCGGTGGGGACAGACTAGCACAGATACGCAGTATTTT. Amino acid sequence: CASSRWGQTSTDTQYF.

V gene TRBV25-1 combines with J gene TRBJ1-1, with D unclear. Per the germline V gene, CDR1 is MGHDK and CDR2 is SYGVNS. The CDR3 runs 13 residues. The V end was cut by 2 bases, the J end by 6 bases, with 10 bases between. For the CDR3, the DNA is TGTGCCAGCAGTGAACCTGGGAGACCTGAAGCTTTCTTT. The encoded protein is CASSEPGRPEAFF.

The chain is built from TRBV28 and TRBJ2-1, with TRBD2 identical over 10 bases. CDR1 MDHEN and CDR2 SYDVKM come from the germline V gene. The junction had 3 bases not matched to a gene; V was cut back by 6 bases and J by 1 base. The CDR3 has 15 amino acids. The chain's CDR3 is CASSRTSGSYNEQFF. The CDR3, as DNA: TGTGCCAGCAGCCGGACTAGCGGATCCTACAATGAGCAGTTCTTC.

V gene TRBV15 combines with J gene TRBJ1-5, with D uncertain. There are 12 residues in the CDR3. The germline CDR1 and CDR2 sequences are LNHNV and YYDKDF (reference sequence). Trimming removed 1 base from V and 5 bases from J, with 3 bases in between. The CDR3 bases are TGTGCCACCAGCAGAGCTTATCAGCCCCAGCATTTT. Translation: CATSRAYQPQHF.

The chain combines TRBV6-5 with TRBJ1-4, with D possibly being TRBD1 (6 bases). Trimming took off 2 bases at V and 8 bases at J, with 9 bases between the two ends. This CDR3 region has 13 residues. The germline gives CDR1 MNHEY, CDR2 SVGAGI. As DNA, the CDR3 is TGTGCCAGCAGTTACGGGACACGGGAAAAACTGTTTTTT. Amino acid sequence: CASSYGTREKLFF.

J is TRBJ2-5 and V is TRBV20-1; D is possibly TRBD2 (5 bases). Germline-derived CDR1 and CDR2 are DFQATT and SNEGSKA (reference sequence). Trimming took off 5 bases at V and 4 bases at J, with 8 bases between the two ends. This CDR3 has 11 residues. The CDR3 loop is CSARLSETQYF. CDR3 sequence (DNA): TGCAGTGCTCGACTATCAGAGACCCAGTACTTC.